These 13 T cell receptor beta chains were sequenced from one sample in a study of OX40 agonist ivuxolimab in advanced cancers. Produced via immunoSEQ multiplex PCR; TCRdb's table is partial and in-frame only. The repertoire holds tens of thousands of clones, with 86% as singletons. The source material was CD4+ or CD8+ T cells sorted from blood, sampled in a trial of the OX40 agonist ivuxolimab. These receptor sequences come from an adult with an advanced solid tumor such as melanoma, head and neck, liver or kidney cancer.

This clone appeared once. The chain recombines TRBV19 with TRBJ2-3, with D maybe TRBD2 (6 bases). This CDR3 is 16 amino acids long. CDR1 and CDR2 (germline): LNHDA, SQIVND (reference sequence). V was trimmed by 6 bases and J by 2 bases, leaving 18 bases between them. The CDR3 loop reads CASSPRREALTDTQYF. The CDR3 DNA reads as TGTGCCAGTAGCCCCCGAAGGGAGGCCCTCACAGATACGCAGTATTTT. The variable domain in full, with the rest retrieved from reference TRBV19 and TRBJ2-3, is DGGITQSPKYLFRKEGQNVTLSCEQNLNHDAMYWYRQDPGQGLRLIYYSQIVNDFQKGDIAEGYSVSREKKESFPLTVTSAQKNPTAFYLCASSPRREALTDTQYFGPGTRLTVL.

CDR3 sequence: CASSLVGQGLSYEQYF. Here the CDR3 DNA reads TGTGCCAGCAGCTTGGTGGGACAGGGTCTCTCCTACGAGCAGTACTTC. V usage is TRBV11-3 and J usage is TRBJ2-7; 9 nucleotides line up with TRBD1. Trimming cost V 3 bases and J 0 bases; bases outside gene matches: 6. Germline V CDR1 and CDR2: SGHNT, YENEEA. The CDR3 spans 16 residues.

The chain is built from TRBV4-3 and TRBJ2-1; D unresolved. The V end was cut by 0 bases, the J end by 7 bases, with 7 bases between. The CDR3 loop spans 13 amino acids. Germline values: CDR1 LGHNA, CDR2 YSLEER. The CDR3: CASSQEGVNEQFF. The CDR3 nucleotides are TGCGCCAGCAGCCAAGAAGGTGTTAATGAGCAGTTCTTC.

V is TRBV7-9 and J is TRBJ2-1; tentatively, D is TRBD1 (5 bases). This CDR3 has 12 amino acids. V gave up 8 bases and J gave up 6 bases, with 11 bases separating them. CDR1 is SEHNR and CDR2 is FQNEAQ in the germline V gene (reference sequence). The chain's CDR3 is CASGDGANEQFF. The CDR3 DNA sequence: TGTGCCAGCGGGGATGGGGCCAATGAGCAGTTCTTC.

The chain joins TRBV5-6 to TRBJ1-5, with TRBD1 matching over 10 bases. V gave up 2 bases and J gave up 6 bases; unmatched junction bases: 5. The germline V gene encodes CDR1 SGHDT and CDR2 YYEEEE. The CDR3 sequence is 15 residues long. The CDR3 is CASSLRTGGIQPQHF. DNA for the CDR3: TGTGCCAGCAGCTTAAGGACAGGGGGGATTCAGCCCCAGCATTTT.

The gene calls are TRBV29-1 and TRBJ2-1, with TRBD2 identical over 9 bases. This CDR3 comprises 18 residues. Losses at the gene ends were 5 bases for V and 0 bases for J; bases not matched to a gene: 14. Germline loops: CDR1 SQVTM, CDR2 ANQGSEA. CDR3 in DNA: TGCAGCGTTTTGGGGGTAGCGGGAGCCTTGAGCTCCTACAATGAGCAGTTCTTC. This sequence encodes CSVLGVAGALSSYNEQFF.

The chain links TRBV11-2 to TRBJ1-1; unclear D gene. This CDR3 contains 11 residues. V gave up 3 bases and J gave up 7 bases, with 6 bases separating them. Germline lookup yields CDR1 SGHAT and CDR2 FQNNGV. This CDR3 reads CASSFTYEAFF. The CDR3 DNA sequence: TGTGCCAGCAGCTTTACCTATGAAGCTTTCTTT.

Worth noting for this clone: Relative to the germline gene, one junction end is altered; a read error may explain this. The chain has TRBV19 and TRBJ2-1; D is undetermined. The CDR3 loop spans 10 amino acids. Germline lookup yields CDR1 LNHDA and CDR2 SQIVND (reference sequence). In DNA, the CDR3 is TGTGCCAGTAGTATAGGTGATATGGTCTTC. Protein product: CASSIGDMVF.

This sequence joins TRBV10-2 and TRBJ1-2; D not resolved. Germline V CDR1 and CDR2: WSHSY, SAAADI. V gave up 4 bases and J gave up 7 bases, with 13 bases separating them. The CDR3 has 13 residues. The CDR3 DNA sequence: TGCGCCAGCAGTGTGGGTGATTCGGGTGGCTACACCTTC. It codes for CASSVGDSGGYTF.

The chain combines TRBV6-5 with TRBJ2-1; D gene uncertain. Per the germline V gene, CDR1 is MNHEY and CDR2 is SVGAGI. The CDR3 length is 13 residues. The V and J ends lost 0 bases and 10 bases respectively, with 10 bases between them. The CDR3 nucleotides are TGTGCCAGCAGTTACTCAGCTAGTCAAGAGCAGTTCTTC. Its protein product is CASSYSASQEQFF.

This clone has just a few counts. The chain joins TRBV2 to TRBJ1-2, with D unresolved. Germline lookup yields CDR1 SNHLY and CDR2 FYNNEI. This CDR3 region has 10 residues. The V end lost 3 bases, the J end lost 8 bases, and 4 bases lay between the germline ends. Here the CDR3 reads CASSDRGYTF. CDR3 nucleotides: TGTGCCAGCAGTGACCGCGGCTACACCTTC.

CDR3 sequence: CASSSRPETYEQYF. The CDR3 region has the DNA TGTGCCAGCAGCTCCCGCCCCGAGACCTACGAGCAGTACTTC. V and J are TRBV7-8 and TRBJ2-7; D gene uncertain. Trimming removed 4 bases at V and 2 bases at J, with 12 bases between. Germline V gives CDR1 SGHVS, CDR2 FQNEAQ. There are 14 residues in the CDR3.

The V call is TRBV7-9, the J call TRBJ1-2; no firm D call. Germline CDR1 and CDR2: SEHNR and FQNEAQ (reference sequence). Trimming removed 0 bases from V and 7 bases from J, with 6 bases in between. The CDR3 consists of 12 residues. CDR3 residues: CASSLAAAGYTF. As DNA, the CDR3 is TGTGCCAGCAGCTTAGCGGCAGCTGGCTACACCTTC.